A selection of T cell receptor beta chains follows, all from one sample in a study of control samples from healthy donors and cancer patients. Produced via immunoSEQ multiplex PCR; TCRdb's table is partial and in-frame only. Of about 180,000 clones listed, 90% to 95% are singletons. The source material was blood. The receptors were gathered from a woman in her late teens or twenties in good health. CDR3s include the opening cysteine and the closing phenylalanine or tryptophan. Expanded clones are given a class, and other clones once, few, many or no size at all.

clone_size v_call cdr3_aa
- TRBV9 CASSVVGPSTDTQYF
- TRBV3-1/TRBV3-2 CASSRLATGELFF
- TRBV6-5 CASSDRGDTQYF
- TRBV19 CASSIISRDTQYF
- TRBV10-1 CASSEELPNEQFF
- TRBV6-1 CASSERGYANVNTEAFF
- TRBV18 CASSPRTSGITDTQYF
- TRBV6-6 CASSGQRNTEAFF
- TRBV29-1 CSASTGGNTIYF
- TRBV5-8 CASSLTGTSGSVAGELFF
- TRBV24-1 CATSLQGANNEQFF
- TRBV19 CASSIYNEQFF
many TRBV11-3 CASSPIGTRSGNTIYF
- TRBV28 CASSVPGLLNYEQYF
- TRBV11-2 CASSLALLAGGYEQYF
- TRBV5-4 CASSIWTRGQDTQYF
few TRBV7-8 CASSFSSGKETQYF
- TRBV9 CASSKWDGNTEAFF
- TRBV2 CASSRQGTNEKLFF
- TRBV6-2/TRBV6-3 CASSYSLRIEAFF
once TRBV5-4 CASSLDPLLAGGYGINEQFF
- TRBV6-5 CASSYSTGVTEAFF